This T cell receptor beta chain was captured by sequencing in a study of T cells in Graves' hyperthyroidism and ophthalmopathy. The investigators amplified TCR beta CDR3 regions from RNA transcripts. HTBI primers were the set used in a first-round RT-PCR of the TCR CDR3. TCRdb fed the multiplex PCR reads into MiXCR, producing one record per CDR3 protein. The sample lists fewer than 110,000 distinct CDR3 sequences; 15% to 20% were seen once. The study excluded patients with uncontrolled infection, other autoimmune disease, pregnancy or lactation. For the diagnoses, clinical symptoms, serum thyroxine and TRAb, thyroid ultrasound and orbital computed tomography were used. V was shortened by 6 bases and J by 3 bases, with 11 bases between the two germline ends. CDR3 length: 14 residues. Germline CDR1 reads KGHSH; CDR2 reads LQKENI. This clonotype showed up many times. Its target is not known. Overall study results and limits: Most expanded thyroid clonotypes above 0.001 also appeared in blood.

The chain is built from TRBV18 and TRBJ2-2, with D perhaps matching TRBD1 or TRBD2 (5 bases each). Sequencing input: blood. The TCR was taken from a woman aged 50 to 65 with Graves' hyperthyroidism. CDR3 nucleotide sequence: TGTGCCAGCTCGAGAGAGGGGTACACCGGGGAGCTGTTTTTT. Its protein is CASSREGYTGELFF.